This T cell receptor (beta chain) was found in a study of cytomegalovirus exposure and HLA in healthy donors. V was clipped by 6 bases and J by 1 base, with 10 bases between them. The CDR3 spans 14 residues. Germline values: CDR1 ENHRY, CDR2 SYGVKD. The PCR ran on 60 Vbeta and 13 Jbeta primers. Generated by immunoSEQ multiplex PCR, the TCRdb table keeps only in-frame clones and is missing some. The sample has approximately 200,000 clones, over 75% seen once; the top ten hold 0.08% to 0.1%. This clone was seen only once. The chain joins TRBV10-3 to TRBJ1-5; possibly TRBD1 for D (6 bases). Sequencing was carried out using PBMCs. The clonotype comes from a boy younger than 10 in good health and CMV-seronegative. CDR3 nucleotide sequence: TGTGCCATCAGCGACAGGTGGAGCAATCAGCCCCAGCATTTT. It is translated as CAISDRWSNQPQHF.